This TCR beta chain came from a study of CD4+ T cells in melanoma. Sequencing used immunoSEQ multiplex PCR; TCRdb keeps in-frame clones, though not all of them. Seen here are 110,000 to 150,000 clones, about nine tenths observed once, and the top ten hold less than 2%. This clone was counted a single time. The TCR originated in a human donor with melanoma.

The CDR3 reads CASSLEGQDSPLHF. The CDR3 nucleotides are TGCGCCAGCAGCTTGGAGGGACAGGACTCACCCCTCCACTTT. This chain links TRBV5-1 with TRBJ1-6, with 8 bases lining up with TRBD1. Germline-derived CDR1 and CDR2 are SGHRS and YFSETQ. The CDR3 contains 14 residues. V dropped 0 bases and J dropped 10; count of bases not matched to a gene: 3.